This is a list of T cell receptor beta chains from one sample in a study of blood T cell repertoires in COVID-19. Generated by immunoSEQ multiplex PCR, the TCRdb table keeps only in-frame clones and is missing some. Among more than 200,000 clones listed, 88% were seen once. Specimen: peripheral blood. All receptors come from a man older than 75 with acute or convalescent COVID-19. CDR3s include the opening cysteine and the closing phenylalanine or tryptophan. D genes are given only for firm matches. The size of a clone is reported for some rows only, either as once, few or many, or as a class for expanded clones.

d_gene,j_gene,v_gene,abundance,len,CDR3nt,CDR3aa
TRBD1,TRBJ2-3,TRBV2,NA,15,TGTGCCAGCAGGAAAGGGACAGGGGGCACAGATACGCAGTATTTT,CASRKGTGGTDTQYF
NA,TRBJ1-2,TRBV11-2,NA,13,TGTGCCAGCATCCCATATGAGAATTATGGCTACACCTTC,CASIPYENYGYTF
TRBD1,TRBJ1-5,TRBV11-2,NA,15,TGTGCCAGCAGCTTAGGACAGGGAGCGGGTCAGCCCCAGCATTTT,CASSLGQGAGQPQHF
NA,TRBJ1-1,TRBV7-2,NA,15,TGTGCCAGCAGCTTAGGGCCCGCGGAGAGCACTGAAGCTTTCTTT,CASSLGPAESTEAFF
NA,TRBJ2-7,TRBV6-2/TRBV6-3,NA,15,TGTGCCAGCAGTTACCGAGGGGGGGGAAGCTACGAGCAGTACTTC,CASSYRGGGSYEQYF
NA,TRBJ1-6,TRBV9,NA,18,TGTGCCAGCAGCGTAGGATTCGGGGGGGCCTCCTATAATTCACCCCTCCACTTT,CASSVGFGGASYNSPLHF
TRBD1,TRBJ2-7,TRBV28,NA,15,TGTGCCAGCAGTCTAGGGACAGGGGGCTCCTACGAGCAGTACTTC,CASSLGTGGSYEQYF
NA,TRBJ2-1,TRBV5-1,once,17,TGCGCCAGCAGCTTGGGTCCGGAGTCCCCCTCCCACAATGAGCAGTTCTTC,CASSLGPESPSHNEQFF
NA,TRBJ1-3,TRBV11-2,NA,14,TGTGCCAGCAGCTTCACCGGGGGTGAAAACACCATATATTTT,CASSFTGGENTIYF
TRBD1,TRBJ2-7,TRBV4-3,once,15,TGCGCCAGCAGCCAAGATCGGACAGGGCCCTACGAGCAGTACTTC,CASSQDRTGPYEQYF
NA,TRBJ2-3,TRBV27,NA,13,TGTGCCAGCAGTTTGGCCAGCACAGATACGCAGTATTTT,CASSLASTDTQYF
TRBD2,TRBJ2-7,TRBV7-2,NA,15,TGTGCCAGCAGCTCACCGGGACTAGCGGGCTACGAGCAGTACTTC,CASSSPGLAGYEQYF
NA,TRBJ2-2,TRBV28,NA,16,TGTGCCAGCAGCCGGCCCGGGACACCTAACACCGGGGAGCTGTTTTTT,CASSRPGTPNTGELFF
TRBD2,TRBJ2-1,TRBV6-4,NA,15,TGTGCCAGCAGTGAAATAGCGGGGGGGTACAATGAGCAGTTCTTC,CASSEIAGGYNEQFF
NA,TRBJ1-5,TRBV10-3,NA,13,TGTGCCATCAGTGAGGTTCCCCGTCAGCCCCAGCATTTT,CAISEVPRQPQHF
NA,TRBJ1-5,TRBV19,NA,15,TGTGCCAGTAGCCTATCTCGGGTAGGAAATCAGCCCCAGCATTTT,CASSLSRVGNQPQHF
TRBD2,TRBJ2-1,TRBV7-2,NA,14,TGTGCCAGCAGCTTAGCCCGGGGGGTTAATGAGCAGTTCTTC,CASSLARGVNEQFF
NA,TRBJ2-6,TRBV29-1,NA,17,TGCAGCGTCGGTTCCCCTGCGGTTAGCTCTGGGGCCAACGTCCTGACTTTC,CSVGSPAVSSGANVLTF
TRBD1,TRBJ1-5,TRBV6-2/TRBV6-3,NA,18,TGTGCCAGCAGTTTGGGGCGCAGGGGGCCCTATAGCAATCAGCCCCAGCATTTT,CASSLGRRGPYSNQPQHF
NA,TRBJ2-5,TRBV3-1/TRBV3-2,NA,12,TGTGCCAGCAGCCAAGCCGAGAGAACCCAGTACTTC,CASSQAERTQYF
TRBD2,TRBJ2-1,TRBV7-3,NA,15,TGTGCCAGCAGCCCTGGCGGGAGTACCTACAATGAGCAGTTCTTC,CASSPGGSTYNEQFF
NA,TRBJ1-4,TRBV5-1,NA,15,TGCGCCAGCAGCTCGGCGGGCCGCGGAGATGAAAAACTGTTTTTT,CASSSAGRGDEKLFF
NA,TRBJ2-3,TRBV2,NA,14,TGTGCCAGCAGGCCAGGGGATGGAACAGATACGCAGTATTTT,CASRPGDGTDTQYF
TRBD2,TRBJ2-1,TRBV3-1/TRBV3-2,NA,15,TGTGCCAGCAGCGGTCTAGCGGGAGTGTACAATGAGCAGTTCTTC,CASSGLAGVYNEQFF
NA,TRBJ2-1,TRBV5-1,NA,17,TGCGCCAGCAGCTTGATCGGACAGACTTTCTCCTACAATGAGCAGTTCTTC,CASSLIGQTFSYNEQFF
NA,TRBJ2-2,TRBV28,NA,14,TGTGCCAGCATCACCCCATCGGACACCGGGGAGCTGTTTTTT,CASITPSDTGELFF
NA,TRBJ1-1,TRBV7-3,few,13,TGTGCCAGCAGCTTAGGGGCAGGCACTGAAGCTTTCTTT,CASSLGAGTEAFF
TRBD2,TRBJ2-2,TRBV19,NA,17,TGTGCCAGTAGTATAGCTATACTAGCGGGAGTGATCGGGGAGCTGTTTTTT,CASSIAILAGVIGELFF
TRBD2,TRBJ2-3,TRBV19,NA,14,TGTGCCAGTAGTACTCGGGACTACACAGATACGCAGTATTTT,CASSTRDYTDTQYF
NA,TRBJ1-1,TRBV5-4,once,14,TGTGCCAGCAGCTACCCAGGGGACGGCACTGAAGCTTTCTTT,CASSYPGDGTEAFF
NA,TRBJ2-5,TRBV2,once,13,TGTGCCAGCAGTAGGGACATTGGGGAGACCCAGTACTTC,CASSRDIGETQYF
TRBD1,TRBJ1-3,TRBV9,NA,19,TGTGCCAGCAGCCCCCTGATATGGACAGGGGGCGCCGAGGGAAACACCATATATTTT,CASSPLIWTGGAEGNTIYF